The rows below give T cell receptor beta chains drawn from one sample of a study of T cell responses to AZD1222 COVID-19 vaccine. The data were produced by immunoSEQ multiplex PCR, yet TCRdb's version contains in-frame clones alone and is incomplete. Of about 45,000 clones listed, 85% to 90% were seen once; the top ten hold 0.95% to 1.2%. The source material was peripheral blood, sampled 28 days after the second AZD1222 dose. The source is an adult who received the AZD1222 COVID-19 vaccine. CDR3s include the opening cysteine and the closing phenylalanine or tryptophan. The order of the fields is V gene, CDR3 protein.

v_call: TRBV4-1
cdr3_aa: CASSQGWSRGIYNEQFF

v_call: TRBV5-1
cdr3_aa: CASSLAGGSTDTQYF

v_call: TRBV14
cdr3_aa: CASSQVRGGDTQYF

v_call: TRBV6-5
cdr3_aa: CASSYHGQPENNEQFF

v_call: TRBV4-3
cdr3_aa: CASSRFTGGPNTGELFF

v_call: TRBV7-2
cdr3_aa: CASSLAGGRALYEQYF

v_call: TRBV2
cdr3_aa: CASSGQKNTEAFF

v_call: TRBV24-1
cdr3_aa: CATSEGSGSRYNEQFF

v_call: TRBV9
cdr3_aa: CASSAGATVDYGYTF

v_call: TRBV27
cdr3_aa: CASGSTGLNTEAFF

v_call: TRBV7-2
cdr3_aa: CASSPRGSTNEKLFF

v_call: TRBV21-1
cdr3_aa: CAIEHRCSGNTIYF

v_call: TRBV5-4
cdr3_aa: CASSYGLIYEQYF

v_call: TRBV6-5
cdr3_aa: CASSQDRFGSPLHF

v_call: TRBV11-2
cdr3_aa: CASSLVAGLSSYEQYF

v_call: TRBV6-2/TRBV6-3
cdr3_aa: CASSYPGLARYEQYF

v_call: TRBV6-2/TRBV6-3
cdr3_aa: CASSYGDRELHEQYF

v_call: TRBV9
cdr3_aa: CASSVAYRGTYNEQFF

v_call: TRBV4-3
cdr3_aa: CASSQAGDYGYTF

v_call: TRBV6-5
cdr3_aa: CASSYAGANYGYTF

v_call: TRBV29-1
cdr3_aa: CSAQDSREKLFF

v_call: TRBV3-1/TRBV3-2
cdr3_aa: CASSLRLAGTDTQYF

v_call: TRBV29-1
cdr3_aa: CSVPGPIPPNEQFF

v_call: TRBV24-1
cdr3_aa: CATSDASQGATEAFF

v_call: TRBV25-1
cdr3_aa: CASSDESNEKLFF

v_call: TRBV27
cdr3_aa: CASSRTSGSMFYNEQFF

v_call: TRBV6-4
cdr3_aa: CASSDSGDTGELFF

v_call: TRBV10-3
cdr3_aa: CAIMVSGANTEAFF

v_call: TRBV10-3
cdr3_aa: CAILREAAYNEQFF

v_call: TRBV5-6
cdr3_aa: CASSPAGGPYNEQFF

v_call: TRBV5-8
cdr3_aa: CASSLGREGTWRSPLHF

v_call: TRBV7-6
cdr3_aa: CASSSRTGGQETQYF

v_call: TRBV7-2
cdr3_aa: CASSLDGVGTDTQYF

v_call: TRBV19
cdr3_aa: CASSTWGGTSYNEQFF

v_call: TRBV7-2
cdr3_aa: CASSLAGPFTDTQYF

v_call: TRBV9
cdr3_aa: CASSVGQQGLNYGYTF

v_call: TRBV28
cdr3_aa: CASTEPGRIDTEAFF

v_call: TRBV5-4
cdr3_aa: CASSLWDRGHGIYEQYF

v_call: TRBV11-3
cdr3_aa: CASSLTGDDNEQFF

v_call: TRBV24-1
cdr3_aa: CATKSGYTF

v_call: TRBV19
cdr3_aa: CASSGTGTDTQYF

v_call: TRBV5-1
cdr3_aa: CASSSGSADTQYF

v_call: TRBV9
cdr3_aa: CASSVITSGRDEQFF

v_call: TRBV6-5
cdr3_aa: CASSRDRQNGNEQFF

v_call: TRBV7-9
cdr3_aa: CASSFATSGMGTGELFF

v_call: TRBV5-4
cdr3_aa: CASSPGLLGGNTIYF

v_call: TRBV7-9
cdr3_aa: CARSGVQARSSYEQYF

v_call: TRBV6-4
cdr3_aa: CASSQTGISPLHF

v_call: TRBV6-5
cdr3_aa: CASSRQAYEQYF